These 25 T cell receptor beta chains were sequenced from one sample in a study of blood T cell repertoires in COVID-19. Data came from immunoSEQ multiplex PCR; TCRdb stores just in-frame clones and leaves some out. The table has about 470,000 clones, 87% seen once. The sequencing input was PBMCs or T cells enriched from blood (not recorded which). These receptors all stem from a woman aged 18-29 years who had recovered from COVID-19.

The rearrangement uses TRBV7-9 and TRBJ1-2; D possibly corresponds to TRBD1 (6 bases). V was trimmed by 5 bases and J by 4 bases, leaving 14 bases between them. The CDR3 contains 14 residues. From germline, CDR1 is SEHNR and CDR2 FQNEAQ (reference sequence). CDR3 coding DNA: TGTGCCAGCAGCCCCCAGGGGTTAGGCTATGGCTACACCTTC. As protein: CASSPQGLGYGYTF. Complete variable domain (other parts from reference TRBV7-9 and TRBJ1-2): DTGVSQNPRHKITKRGQNVTFRCDPISEHNRLYWYRQTLGQGPEFLTYFQNEAQLEKSRLLSDRFSAERPKGSFSTLEIQRTEQGDSAMYLCASSPQGLGYGYTFGSGTRLTVV.

The genes are TRBV5-1 and TRBJ1-6; no definite D call. CDR3 length: 15 amino acids. The V and J ends lost 0 bases and 9 bases respectively, with 13 bases between them. Germline CDR1 reads SGHRS; CDR2 reads YFSETQ. The CDR3 DNA sequence: TGCGCCAGCAGCTTGGCAGGAGGGAAGATTTCACCCCTCCACTTT. Encoded protein: CASSLAGGKISPLHF.

The chain carries TRBV7-2 and TRBJ1-5; D is possibly TRBD1 (5 bases). V gave up 5 bases and J gave up 7 bases, with 15 bases separating them. CDR3 length: 14 amino acids. Germline CDR1 SGHTA, CDR2 FQGNSA. CDR3 region: CASSPHGGGQPQHF. As DNA, the CDR3 is TGTGCCAGCAGCCCTCACGGGGGAGGCCAGCCCCAGCATTTT.

The CDR3 region is CASSDPKSGRDRGSSGYTF. CDR3 bases: TGTGCCAGCAGTGATCCTAAGAGTGGGCGGGACAGGGGTTCGAGTGGCTACACCTTC. The chain couples TRBV2 to TRBJ1-2; 10 nucleotides line up with TRBD1. The V gene's germline CDR1 is SNHLY and CDR2 FYNNEI. The V and J ends lost 3 bases and 7 bases, in that order; junction bases with no gene match: 20. The CDR3 has 19 residues.

CDR3 sequence reads: CASSSGYHGYTF. CDR3 DNA: TGTGCCAGCAGTTCAGGGTACCATGGCTACACCTTC. The chain carries TRBV6-5 and TRBJ1-2; D may be TRBD1 (5 bases). Trimming cost V 4 bases and J 6 bases, with 9 bases left between them. This CDR3 has 12 residues. Germline V lookup: CDR1 MNHEY, CDR2 SVGAGI.

The chain combines TRBV7-2 with TRBJ2-3; 7 bases map to TRBD2. The CDR3 contains 16 residues. Germline V gene lookup returns CDR1 SGHTA and CDR2 FQGNSA. V lost 0 bases to trimming and J lost 1 base; unmatched junction nucleotides: 4. The CDR3 sequence: CASSLAGGWGTDTQYF. Written as DNA, the CDR3 is TGTGCCAGCAGCTTAGCCGGGGGGTGGGGCACAGATACGCAGTATTTT.

The CDR3 DNA is TGTGCCAGCAGCCGTTTTACGGGATGCGCTTTCTTT. It translates to CASSRFTGCAFF. The chain is built from TRBV5-5 and TRBJ1-1; D gene uncertain. Between the trimmed V and J ends, which lost 4 bases and 11 bases, there was a span of 15 bases. Germline V CDR1 and CDR2: SGHKS, YYEKEE (reference sequence). This CDR3 spans 12 amino acids.

The chain links TRBV19 to TRBJ2-7, with D uncertain. The germline V gene has CDR1 LNHDA and CDR2 SQIVND (reference sequence). The CDR3 is made up of 14 amino acids. V was trimmed by 7 bases and J by 0 bases, leaving 13 bases between them. CDR3: CASKVDTRSYEQYF. In nucleotides, the CDR3 is TGTGCCAGTAAGGTTGACACCCGCTCCTACGAGCAGTACTTC.

CDR3 loop: CASSFIGGSDSEQFF. The DNA of the CDR3 is TGTGCCAGCAGCTTCATCGGGGGATCAGACAGTGAGCAGTTCTTC. The genes are TRBV11-2 and TRBJ2-1, with D maybe TRBD2 (6 bases). The CDR3 is made up of 15 amino acids. Germline V gene data show CDR1 as SGHAT and CDR2 as FQNNGV. Trimming left V 3 bases short and J 9 bases short, with 18 bases between. The variable domain in full, with the rest retrieved from reference TRBV11-2 and TRBJ2-1, is EAGVAQSPRYKIIEKRQSVAFWCNPISGHATLYWYQQILGQGPKLLIQFQNNGVVDDSQLPKDRFSAERLKGVDSTLKIQPAKLEDSAVYLCASSFIGGSDSEQFFGPGTRLTVL.

The rearrangement links TRBV4-2 to TRBJ2-3; 11 positions match TRBD2. V gave up 6 bases and J gave up 0 bases; unmatched junction bases: 5. Germline V CDR1 and CDR2: LGHNA, YNFKEQ. This CDR3 has 16 residues. The CDR3 region is CASRPGTSGSTDTQYF. In nucleotides, the CDR3 is TGTGCCAGCAGACCCGGGACTAGCGGTAGCACAGATACGCAGTATTTT.

This clone was observed a few times. V usage is TRBV7-6 and J usage is TRBJ1-3; the match to TRBD1 covers 7 bases. Unmatched junction bases numbered 10, after V lost 5 bases and J lost 0 bases. This CDR3 spans 17 amino acids. CDR1 is SGHVS and CDR2 is FNYEAQ in the germline V gene. The CDR3 DNA is TGTGCCAGCAGCCCCTTACAGGGGAGCAGCTCTGGAAACACCATATATTTT. It yields the protein CASSPLQGSSSGNTIYF.

About this clone: The sample has other DNA sequences that encode this CDR3 too. The chain joins TRBV19 to TRBJ2-7; TRBD1 might be the D (7 bases). Trimming removed 3 bases from V and 1 base from J, with 13 bases in between. Germline lookup yields CDR1 LNHDA and CDR2 SQIVND (reference sequence). The CDR3 covers 15 residues. The CDR3 DNA is TGTGCCAGTAGTATCGAGGCAGGGGGGTCCTACGAGCAGTACTTC. This translates into CASSIEAGGSYEQYF.

V and J are TRBV2 and TRBJ2-5; TRBD2 aligns across 12 bases. V shed 10 bases and J 0 bases; nucleotides not matched to a gene: 9. The CDR3 covers 16 residues. The V gene's germline CDR1 is SNHLY and CDR2 FYNNEI. CDR3 protein: CATTRLAGAYQETQYF. The CDR3 bases are TGTGCCACCACGCGACTAGCGGGGGCTTACCAAGAGACCCAGTACTTC.

This rearrangement joins TRBV6-4 to TRBJ2-2; 11 bases are shared with TRBD2. The CDR3 runs 16 residues. Germline V gene lookup returns CDR1 MRHNA and CDR2 SNTAGT. Germline trimming cut 6 bases from V and 6 bases from J; bases unmatched to any gene: 9. The CDR3 sequence: CASSDLAGGPSGELFF. CDR3 in DNA: TGTGCCAGCAGCGATCTAGCGGGGGGCCCCTCCGGGGAGCTGTTTTTT.

The chain is built from TRBV7-9 and TRBJ1-3; weak D call: TRBD1 (6 bases). The CDR3 spans 16 residues. Germline V CDR1 and CDR2: SEHNR, FQNEAQ (reference sequence). V dropped 4 bases and J dropped 0 bases, with 13 bases sitting between them. The CDR3 loop is CASSYRVRGSGNTIYF. The CDR3 DNA follows: TGTGCCAGCAGCTACAGGGTTAGGGGCTCTGGAAACACCATATATTTT. Looking up the rest from reference TRBV7-9 and TRBJ1-3 gives the full variable domain: DTGVSQNPRHKITKRGQNVTFRCDPISEHNRLYWYRQTLGQGPEFLTYFQNEAQLEKSRLLSDRFSAERPKGSFSTLEIQRTEQGDSAMYLCASSYRVRGSGNTIYFGEGSWLTVV.

The chain carries TRBV11-2 and TRBJ2-3, with 7 bases aligning to TRBD2. The CDR3 has 16 amino acids. The germline V gene encodes CDR1 SGHAT and CDR2 FQNNGV. V lost 5 bases to trimming and J lost 3 bases; unmatched junction nucleotides: 11. The CDR3 loop reads CASSPRAGLGTDTQYF. The CDR3 DNA sequence: TGTGCCAGCAGCCCCCGAGCGGGGCTAGGAACAGATACGCAGTATTTT.

The CDR3 sequence: CASSVAAGNMNTEAFF. CDR3 DNA: TGTGCCAGCAGCGTAGCTGCGGGGAACATGAACACTGAAGCTTTCTTT. This chain connects TRBV9 to TRBJ1-1; D ambiguous. This CDR3 is built from 16 residues. The germline CDR1 and CDR2 sequences are SGDLS and YYNGEE. Trimming left V 0 bases short and J 0 bases short, with 12 bases between.

This rearrangement joins TRBV30 to TRBJ1-3, with TRBD1 matching over 7 bases. This CDR3 spans 17 amino acids. V was pared by 4 bases and J by 2 bases, with 14 bases of the junction left unmatched. The germline V gene encodes CDR1 GTSNPN and CDR2 SVGIG (reference sequence). CDR3 residues: CAWTLPDRATAGNTIYF. In DNA form, the CDR3 reads TGTGCCTGGACCCTCCCCGACAGGGCTACGGCTGGAAACACCATATATTTT.

There are a few counts of this clone. V is TRBV11-2 and J is TRBJ2-1; the match to TRBD2 covers 9 bases. Trimming at V came to 5 bases and at J to 7 bases, leaving 6 bases not matched to a gene. The CDR3 runs 14 residues. Per the germline V gene, CDR1 is SGHAT and CDR2 is FQNNGV. Written as DNA, the CDR3 is TGTGCCAGCAGCCCTAGCGGGGAGACAAATGAGCAGTTCTTC. Its protein is CASSPSGETNEQFF.

This clone has only a few counts. The chain couples TRBV5-4 to TRBJ1-2, with D unresolved. With 2 bases removed from V and 7 bases from J, the gap between germline ends came to 18 bases. Germline CDR1 reads SGHNT; CDR2 reads YYREEE (reference sequence). The CDR3 extends over 15 amino acids. The DNA for the CDR3 is TGTGCCAGCAGCTTTGATCGGGGTCAAAGAGGTGGCTACACCTTC. Protein product: CASSFDRGQRGGYTF.

In its sample, this clone was seen once. The chain links TRBV5-1 to TRBJ2-1; TRBD2 agrees at 7 bases. This CDR3 is built from 15 residues. Germline V gene sequence: CDR1 SGHRS, CDR2 YFSETQ. J was trimmed by 2 bases and V by 1 base; bases with no gene match: 3. The CDR3 DNA is TGCGCCAGCAGCTTGTCCAGCGGGACCTACAATGAGCAGTTCTTC. This codes for CASSLSSGTYNEQFF.

The rearrangement uses TRBV19 and TRBJ1-1; D unclear. The CDR3 has 13 amino acids. The ends were cut back, 0 bases at V and 11 bases at J, with 13 bases in the middle. Germline-derived CDR1 and CDR2 are LNHDA and SQIVND (reference sequence). CDR3: CASSIDFGLEAFF. For the CDR3, the DNA is TGTGCCAGTAGTATAGATTTTGGGCTTGAGGCTTTCTTT.

This clone occurred once. This sequence joins TRBV24-1 and TRBJ2-2; TRBD2 might be the D (5 bases). The CDR3 extends over 16 amino acids. Trimming shortened V by 3 bases and J by 6 bases, and 16 bases separated the two germline ends. Germline values: CDR1 KGHDR, CDR2 SFDVKD. The CDR3 DNA reads as TGTGCCACCAGTGATATTACCTCCTACGGGGCCGGGGAGCTGTTTTTT. Protein product: CATSDITSYGAGELFF.

The genes are TRBV29-1 and TRBJ1-2; D is possibly TRBD1 (6 bases). Germline CDR1 SQVTM, CDR2 ANQGSEA. The germline V and J ends were trimmed by 5 bases and 5 bases, with 21 bases remaining between them. This CDR3 region has 15 residues. In nucleotides, the CDR3 is TGCAGCGTTTCACAGGGCGGGCCCGGGACATATGGCTACACCTTC. This translates into CSVSQGGPGTYGYTF.

This clone was observed many times. The gene calls are TRBV20-1 and TRBJ1-2; D is possibly TRBD1 (6 bases). The CDR3 has 16 residues. Germline V gives CDR1 DFQATT, CDR2 SNEGSKA (reference sequence). Between the trimmed V and J ends, which lost 3 bases and 5 bases, there was a span of 22 bases. This chain's CDR3 is CSASHYSTGAYYGYTF. Here the CDR3 DNA reads TGCAGTGCTAGTCACTATTCGACAGGAGCCTATTATGGCTACACCTTC.